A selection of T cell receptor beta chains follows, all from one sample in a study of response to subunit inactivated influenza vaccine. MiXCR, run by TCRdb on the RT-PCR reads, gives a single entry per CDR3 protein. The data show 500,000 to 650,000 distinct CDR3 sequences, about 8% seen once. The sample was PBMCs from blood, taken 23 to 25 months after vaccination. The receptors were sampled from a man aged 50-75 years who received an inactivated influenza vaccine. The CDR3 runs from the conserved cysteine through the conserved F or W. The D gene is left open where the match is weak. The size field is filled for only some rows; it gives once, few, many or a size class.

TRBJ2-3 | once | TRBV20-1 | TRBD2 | CSASGVGRAIAYTQYF | TGCAGTGCTAGTGGGGTGGGGAGGGCCATTGCGTATACGCAGTATTTT
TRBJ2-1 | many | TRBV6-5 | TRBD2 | CASSSAGSYNEQFF | TGTGCCAGCAGTTCAGCGGGATCCTACAATGAGCAGTTCTTC
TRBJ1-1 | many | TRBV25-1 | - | CASKGWEGQSTEAFF | TGTGCCAGCAAGGGGTGGGAAGGACAGAGCACTGAAGCTTTCTTT
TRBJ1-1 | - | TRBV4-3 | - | CASSQAQNTEAFF | TGCGCCAGCAGCCAAGCCCAAAACACTGAAGCTTTCTTT
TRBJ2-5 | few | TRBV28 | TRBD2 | CASSLNLAGVETQYF | TGTGCCAGCAGCCTTAACCTAGCGGGAGTAGAGACCCAGTACTTC
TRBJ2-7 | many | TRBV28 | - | CASSLSDYEQYF | TGTGCCAGCAGTCTTTCGGACTACGAGCAGTACTTC
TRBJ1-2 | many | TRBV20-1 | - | CSARDNGYTF | TGCAGTGCTAGAGATAATGGCTACACCTTC
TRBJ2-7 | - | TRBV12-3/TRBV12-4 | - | CASSFVAVGEQYF | TGTGCCAGCAGTTTTGTCGCGGTCGGCGAGCAGTACTTC
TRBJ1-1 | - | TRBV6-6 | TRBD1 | CASRWDSPEAFF | TGTGCCAGCAGGTGGGACAGTCCTGAAGCTTTCTTT
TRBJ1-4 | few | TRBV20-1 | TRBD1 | CSASKTGTANEKLFF | TGCAGTGCTAGTAAAACCGGGACAGCTAATGAAAAACTGTTTTTT
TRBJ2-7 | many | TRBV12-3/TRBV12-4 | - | CASSFSGSLGEQYF | TGTGCCAGCAGTTTTAGTGGGTCCCTCGGCGAGCAGTACTTC
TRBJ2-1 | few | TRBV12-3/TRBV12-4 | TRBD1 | CAIREWDRGYNEQFF | TGTGCCATCAGAGAGTGGGACAGGGGTTACAATGAGCAGTTCTTC
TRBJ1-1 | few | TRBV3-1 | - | CASSQASRGVTEAFF | TGTGCCAGCAGCCAAGCTTCAAGGGGAGTTACTGAAGCTTTCTTT
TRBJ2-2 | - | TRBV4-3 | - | CASRPRSSPSDTGELFF | TGCGCCAGCAGACCAAGATCGTCGCCCTCTGACACCGGGGAGCTGTTTTTT
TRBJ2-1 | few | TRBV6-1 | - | CASRPPDGLSSEQFF | TGTGCCAGCAGGCCTCCCGACGGGCTATCCAGTGAGCAGTTCTTC
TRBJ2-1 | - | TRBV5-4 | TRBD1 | CASRLGQGINNEQFF | TGTGCCAGCAGACTAGGACAGGGGATCAACAATGAGCAGTTCTTC
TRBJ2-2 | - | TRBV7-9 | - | CASSLLVGHTGELFF | TGTGCCAGCAGCTTGCTTGTGGGTCACACCGGGGAGCTGTTTTTT
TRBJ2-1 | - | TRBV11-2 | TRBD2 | CASSLGGGQFF | TGTGCCAGCAGCTTAGGGGGGGGGCAGTTCTTC
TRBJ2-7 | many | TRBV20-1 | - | CSARRSQSGYEQYF | TGCAGTGCTAGACGTAGTCAGTCCGGTTACGAGCAGTACTTC
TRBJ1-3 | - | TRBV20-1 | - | CSARKAVAGNTIYF | TGCAGTGCTAGAAAGGCAGTAGCTGGAAACACCATATATTTT
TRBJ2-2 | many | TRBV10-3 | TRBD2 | CAISDHLAGRTNTGELFF | TGTGCCATCAGTGATCACCTAGCGGGAAGAACGAACACCGGGGAGCTGTTTTTT
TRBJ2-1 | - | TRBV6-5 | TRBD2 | CASSYETSVSHEQFF | TGTGCCAGCAGTTATGAGACTAGCGTTTCCCATGAGCAGTTCTTC
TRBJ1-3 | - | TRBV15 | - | CATGREMTTGNTIYF | TGTGCCACCGGCAGAGAAATGACAACTGGAAACACCATATATTTT
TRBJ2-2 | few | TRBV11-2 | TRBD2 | CASSNRAGGANTGELFF | TGTGCCAGCAGCAACCGTGCGGGGGGCGCGAACACCGGGGAGCTGTTTTTT
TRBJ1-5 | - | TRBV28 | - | CASSLLRGGQPQHF | TGTGCCAGCAGTTTATTGAGGGGAGGTCAGCCCCAGCATTTT
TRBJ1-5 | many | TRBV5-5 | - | CASSLAGSLGGNQPQHF | TGTGCCAGCAGCTTGGCCGGGAGCCTGGGGGGCAATCAGCCCCAGCATTTT
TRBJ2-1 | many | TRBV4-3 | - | CASSQAWGLGTHNEQFF | TGCGCCAGCAGCCAAGCCTGGGGCCTTGGGACCCACAATGAGCAGTTCTTC
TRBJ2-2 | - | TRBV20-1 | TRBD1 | CSARDSGTGLTGELFF | TGCAGTGCTAGAGATTCCGGGACAGGACTCACCGGGGAGCTGTTTTTT
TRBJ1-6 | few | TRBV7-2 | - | CASSPMRQNNSPLHF | TGTGCCAGCAGCCCCATGAGGCAGAATAATTCACCCCTCCACTTT
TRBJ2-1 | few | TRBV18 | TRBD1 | CASSLSIYRQGARNEQFF | TGTGCCAGCTCACTAAGTATCTATAGACAGGGGGCTCGTAATGAGCAGTTCTTC
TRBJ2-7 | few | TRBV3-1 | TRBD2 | CASSQSWGTSTYEQYF | TGTGCCAGCAGCCAGAGTTGGGGGACTAGTACATACGAGCAGTACTTC
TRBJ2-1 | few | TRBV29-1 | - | CSVGKYNEYNEQFF | TGCAGCGTCGGAAAGTATAACGAATACAATGAGCAGTTCTTC
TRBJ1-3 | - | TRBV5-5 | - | CASSSPGQFSGNTIYF | TGTGCCAGCAGCTCCCCCGGACAGTTCTCTGGAAACACCATATATTTT
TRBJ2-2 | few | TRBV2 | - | CAGELGLNTGELFF | TGTGCCGGGGAATTGGGGCTGAACACCGGGGAGCTGTTTTTT
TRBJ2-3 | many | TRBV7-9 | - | CASSPGLTTDTQYF | TGTGCCAGCAGCCCGGGACTCACAACAGATACGCAGTATTTT